The clone carrying this T cell receptor (beta chain) was seen just once. J was trimmed by 4 bases and V by 4 bases; bases with no gene match: 5. The germline V gene encodes CDR1 SQVTM and CDR2 ANQGSEA. There are 14 residues in the CDR3. Original methodology: Amplifying reference gene primers gave estimates of nucleated cell counts. Using immunoSEQ multiplex PCR, the repertoire was profiled, and TCRdb retains in-frame clones only, with some absent. Clonal size and the V and J genes are those of that table, whereas D and trimming came from the DNA. The profile covers roughly 200,000 clones, with more than 80% appearing a single time and approximately 0.5% taken by the ten largest. This sample was taken from a study of blood T cell repertoires in COVID-19. Turning to the study itself: Samples came from the United States, Italy and Spain, spanning acute and convalescent COVID-19. PBMCs, B-cell-depleted T cells, or T cells were the source of the cDNA or gDNA that made up the material.

Source material: peripheral blood. The V call is TRBV29-1, the J call TRBJ2-5, with 11 bases identical to TRBD2. This TCR was recovered from a man aged 50-59 years with acute or convalescent COVID-19. The CDR3 is CSVGVTSGVETQYF. The CDR3 DNA reads as TGCAGCGTTGGGGTGACTAGCGGGGTAGAGACCCAGTACTTC.